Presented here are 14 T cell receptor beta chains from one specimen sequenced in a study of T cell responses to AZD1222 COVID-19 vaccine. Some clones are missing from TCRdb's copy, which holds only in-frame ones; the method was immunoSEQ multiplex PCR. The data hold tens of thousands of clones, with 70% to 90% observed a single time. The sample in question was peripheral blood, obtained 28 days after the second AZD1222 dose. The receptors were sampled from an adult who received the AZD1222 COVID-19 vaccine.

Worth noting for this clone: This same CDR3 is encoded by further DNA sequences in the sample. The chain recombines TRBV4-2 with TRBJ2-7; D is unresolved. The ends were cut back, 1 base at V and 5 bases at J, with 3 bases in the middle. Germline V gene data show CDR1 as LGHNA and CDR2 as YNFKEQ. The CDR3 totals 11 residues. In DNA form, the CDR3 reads TGTGCCAGCAGCCAAGGAAACGAGCAGTACTTC. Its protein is CASSQGNEQYF.

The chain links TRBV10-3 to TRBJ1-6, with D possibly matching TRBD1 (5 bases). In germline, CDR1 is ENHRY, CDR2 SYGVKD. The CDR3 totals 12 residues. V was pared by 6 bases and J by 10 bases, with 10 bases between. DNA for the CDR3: TGTGCCATCAGGTCCAGGGAATCACCCCTCCACTTT. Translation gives CAIRSRESPLHF.

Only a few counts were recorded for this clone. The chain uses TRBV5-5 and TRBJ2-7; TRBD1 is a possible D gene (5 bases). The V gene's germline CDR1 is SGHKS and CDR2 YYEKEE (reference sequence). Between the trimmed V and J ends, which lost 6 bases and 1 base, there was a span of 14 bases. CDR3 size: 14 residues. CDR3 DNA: TGTGCCAGCAACCGAAATAGACAGTCCTACGAGCAGTACTTC. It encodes CASNRNRQSYEQYF.

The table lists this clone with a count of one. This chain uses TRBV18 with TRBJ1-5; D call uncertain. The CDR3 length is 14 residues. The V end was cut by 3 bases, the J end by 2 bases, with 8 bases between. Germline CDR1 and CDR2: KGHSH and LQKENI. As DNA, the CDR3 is TGTGCCAGCTCACCGGGAGACGGCAATCAGCCCCAGCATTTT. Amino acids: CASSPGDGNQPQHF.

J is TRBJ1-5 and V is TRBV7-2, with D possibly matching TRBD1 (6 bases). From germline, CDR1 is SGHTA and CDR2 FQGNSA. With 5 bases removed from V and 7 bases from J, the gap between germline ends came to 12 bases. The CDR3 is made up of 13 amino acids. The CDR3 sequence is CASSVRRGQPQHF. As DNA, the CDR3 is TGTGCCAGCAGCGTGCGCAGGGGCCAGCCCCAGCATTTT.

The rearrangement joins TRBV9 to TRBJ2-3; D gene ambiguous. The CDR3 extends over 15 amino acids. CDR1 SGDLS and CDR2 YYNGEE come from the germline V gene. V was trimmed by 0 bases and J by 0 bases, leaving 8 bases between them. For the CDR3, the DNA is TGTGCCAGCAGCGTAGGGAGCGTTAGCACAGATACGCAGTATTTT. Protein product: CASSVGSVSTDTQYF.

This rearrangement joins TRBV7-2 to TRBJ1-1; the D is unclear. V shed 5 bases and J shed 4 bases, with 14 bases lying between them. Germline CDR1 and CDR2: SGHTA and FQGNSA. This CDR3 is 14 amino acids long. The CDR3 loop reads CASSPRPVSTEAFF. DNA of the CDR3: TGTGCCAGCAGCCCGAGACCGGTTTCCACTGAAGCTTTCTTT.

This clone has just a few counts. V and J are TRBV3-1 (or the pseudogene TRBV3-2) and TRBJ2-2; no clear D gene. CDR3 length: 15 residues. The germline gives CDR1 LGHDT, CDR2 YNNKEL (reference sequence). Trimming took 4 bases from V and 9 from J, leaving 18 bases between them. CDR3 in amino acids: CASSLSNFPARELFF. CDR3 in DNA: TGTGCCAGCAGCCTTTCGAACTTTCCCGCGAGGGAGCTGTTTTTT.

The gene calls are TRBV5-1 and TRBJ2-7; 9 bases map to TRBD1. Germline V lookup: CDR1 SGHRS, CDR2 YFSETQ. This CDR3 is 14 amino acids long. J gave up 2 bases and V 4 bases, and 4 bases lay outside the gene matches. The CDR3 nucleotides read TGCGCCAGCAGCCCAGGGACAGGGACCTACGAGCAGTACTTC. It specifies CASSPGTGTYEQYF.

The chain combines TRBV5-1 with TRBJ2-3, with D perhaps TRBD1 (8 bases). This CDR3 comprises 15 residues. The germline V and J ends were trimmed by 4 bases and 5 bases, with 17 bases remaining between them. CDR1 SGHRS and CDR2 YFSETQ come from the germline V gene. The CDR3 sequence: CASSPTGGQEDTQYF. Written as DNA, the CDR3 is TGCGCCAGCAGCCCCACGGGGGGACAGGAAGATACGCAGTATTTT.

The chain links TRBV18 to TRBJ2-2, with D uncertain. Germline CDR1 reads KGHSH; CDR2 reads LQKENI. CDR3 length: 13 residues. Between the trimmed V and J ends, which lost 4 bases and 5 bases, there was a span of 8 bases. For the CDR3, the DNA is TGTGCCAGCTCACTGAGTACAACCGGGGAGCTGTTTTTT. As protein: CASSLSTTGELFF.

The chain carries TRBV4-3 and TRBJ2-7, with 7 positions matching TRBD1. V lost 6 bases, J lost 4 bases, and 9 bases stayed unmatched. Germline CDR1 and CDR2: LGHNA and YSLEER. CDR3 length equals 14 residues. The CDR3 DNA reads TGCGCCAGCAGTCATCGGACAGGAGATTACGAGCAGTACTTC. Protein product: CASSHRTGDYEQYF.

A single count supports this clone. CDR3 bases: TGTGCCAGCACTCTACCCTACTCTAGCACAGATACGCAGTATTTT. As protein: CASTLPYSSTDTQYF. V and J are TRBV6-5 and TRBJ2-3; D remains unclear. The germline gives CDR1 MNHEY, CDR2 SVGAGI. With 7 bases removed from V and 0 bases from J, the gap between germline ends came to 14 bases. The CDR3 spans 15 residues.

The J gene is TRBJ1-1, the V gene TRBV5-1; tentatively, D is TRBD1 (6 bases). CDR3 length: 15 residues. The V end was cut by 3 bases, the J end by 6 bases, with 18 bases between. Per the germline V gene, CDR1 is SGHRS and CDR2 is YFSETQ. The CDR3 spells CASSSQYRVDAEAFF. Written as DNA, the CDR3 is TGCGCCAGCAGCTCGCAATACAGGGTTGACGCTGAAGCTTTCTTT.